The source of this T cell receptor (beta chain) is a study of OX40 agonist ivuxolimab in advanced cancers. This clone was seen a handful of times. TCRdb's table, derived via immunoSEQ multiplex PCR, lists solely in-frame clones and lacks some. The sample has 45,000 or so clones; roughly 82% are singletons. In germline, CDR1 is SGHDN, CDR2 FVKESK. CDR3 length: 14 residues. The V end was cut by 1 base, the J end by 5 bases, with 9 bases between. The material was CD4+ or CD8+ T cells sorted from blood, obtained in a trial of the OX40 agonist ivuxolimab. The chain links TRBV14 to TRBJ1-3; D is uncertain. This TCR was sampled from an adult with an advanced solid tumor such as melanoma, head and neck, liver or kidney cancer. The CDR3 DNA sequence: TGTGCCAGCAGCCAAGCCGGGCCTCGAAACACCATATATTTT. Residues: CASSQAGPRNTIYF.